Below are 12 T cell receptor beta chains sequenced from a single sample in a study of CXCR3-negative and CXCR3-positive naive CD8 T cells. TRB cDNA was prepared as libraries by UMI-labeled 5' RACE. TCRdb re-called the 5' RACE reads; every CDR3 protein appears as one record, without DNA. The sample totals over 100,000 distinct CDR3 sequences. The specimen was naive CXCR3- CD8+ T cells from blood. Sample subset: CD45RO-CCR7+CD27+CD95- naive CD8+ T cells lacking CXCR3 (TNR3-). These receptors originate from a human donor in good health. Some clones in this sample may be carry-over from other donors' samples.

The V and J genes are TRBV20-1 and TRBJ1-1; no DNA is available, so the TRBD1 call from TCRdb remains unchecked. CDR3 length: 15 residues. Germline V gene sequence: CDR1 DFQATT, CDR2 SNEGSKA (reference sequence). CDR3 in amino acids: CSARDLGTGNTEAFF.

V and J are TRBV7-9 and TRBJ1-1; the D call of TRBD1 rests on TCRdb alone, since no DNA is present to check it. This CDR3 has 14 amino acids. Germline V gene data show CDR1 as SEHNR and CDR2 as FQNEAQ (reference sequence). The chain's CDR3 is CASSRDSRFTEAFF.

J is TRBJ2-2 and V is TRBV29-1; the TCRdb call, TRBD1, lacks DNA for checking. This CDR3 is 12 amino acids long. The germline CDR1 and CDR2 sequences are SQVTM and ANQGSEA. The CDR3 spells CSVPTGPGELFF.

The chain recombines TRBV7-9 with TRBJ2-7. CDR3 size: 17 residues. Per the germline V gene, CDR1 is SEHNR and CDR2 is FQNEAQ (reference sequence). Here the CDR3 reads CASSPGLQAGLSYEQYF.

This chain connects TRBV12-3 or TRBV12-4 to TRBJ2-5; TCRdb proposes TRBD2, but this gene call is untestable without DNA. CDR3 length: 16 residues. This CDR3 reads CASSFIPGLVPETQYF.

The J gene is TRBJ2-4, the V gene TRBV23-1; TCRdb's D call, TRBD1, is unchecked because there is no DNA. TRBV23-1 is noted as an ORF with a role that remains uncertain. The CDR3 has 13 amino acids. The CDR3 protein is CASSRQGGSLQYF.

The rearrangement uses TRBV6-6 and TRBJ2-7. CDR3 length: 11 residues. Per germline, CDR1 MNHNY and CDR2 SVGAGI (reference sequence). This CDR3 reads CASMANYGQYF.

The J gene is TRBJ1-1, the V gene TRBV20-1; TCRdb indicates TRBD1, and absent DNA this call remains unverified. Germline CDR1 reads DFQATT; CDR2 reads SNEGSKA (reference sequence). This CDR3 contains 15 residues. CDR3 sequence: CSARDLRGGDTEAFF.

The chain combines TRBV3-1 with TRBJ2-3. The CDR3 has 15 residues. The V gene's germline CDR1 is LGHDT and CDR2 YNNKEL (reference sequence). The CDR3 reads CASSPKYPSPDTQYF.

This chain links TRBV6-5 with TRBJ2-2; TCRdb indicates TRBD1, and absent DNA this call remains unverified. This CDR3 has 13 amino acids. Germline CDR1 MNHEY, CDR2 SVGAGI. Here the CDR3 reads CASSSHTGGELFF.

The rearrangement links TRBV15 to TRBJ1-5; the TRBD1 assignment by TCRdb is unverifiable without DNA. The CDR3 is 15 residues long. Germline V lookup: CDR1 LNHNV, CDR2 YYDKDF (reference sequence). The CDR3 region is CATSASLGGHQPQHF.

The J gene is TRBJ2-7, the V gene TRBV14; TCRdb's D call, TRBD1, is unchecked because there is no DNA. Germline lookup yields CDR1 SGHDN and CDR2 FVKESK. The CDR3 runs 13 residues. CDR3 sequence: CASSQEGGDEQYF.